This entry describes one TCR beta chain. Its matching antigen is unknown. CDR3 size: 14 residues. Germline V gene lookup returns CDR1 MNHEY and CDR2 SVGAGI. Trimming took 4 bases from V and 1 from J; bases not matched to a gene: 2. PCR involved 60 Vbeta and 13 Jbeta primers. The method was immunoSEQ multiplex PCR; TCRdb's version includes in-frame clones alone and lacks a portion of them. The sample shows roughly 120,000 clones, about four fifths of them seen only once. These data are taken from a study of cytomegalovirus exposure and HLA in healthy donors. Overall study findings and caveats: Listed as cytomegalovirus-associated were over 150 TCR beta chains.

The source material was PBMCs. This chain connects TRBV6-5 to TRBJ2-3; 7 nucleotides agree with TRBD1. This clonotype was sampled from a man younger than 40 in good health and CMV-seronegative. In nucleotides, the CDR3 is TGTGCCAGCAGTTTGGACAGGCGCACAGATACGCAGTATTTT. This codes for CASSLDRRTDTQYF.